This entry concerns a single T cell receptor beta chain. Germline is not matched at one junction end, which may reflect a read error. From germline, CDR1 is MNHGY and CDR2 SVAAGI. The CDR3 has 14 residues. The entry originates in a study of Graves' ophthalmopathy and Graves' hyperthyroidism. Amplification of the TCR beta CDR3 regions used RNA transcripts (as template). Following a first-round RT-PCR that used HTBI primers, a second-round multiplex PCR was carried out. MiXCR was run by TCRdb on the multiplex PCR reads, yielding one entry per CDR3 protein. Among about 620,000 distinct CDR3 sequences listed, 22% were seen once. Other autoimmune diseases, uncontrolled infections, pregnancy and lactation each led to patient exclusion.

The chain recombines TRBV6-9 with TRBJ2-5; TRBD2 matches 10 bases. This clonotype was sampled from a woman between 18 and 29 years old with stable Graves' hyperthyroidism. Some clones in this sample may be carry-over from other donors' samples. The specimen was peripheral blood. The CDR3: CQPSGGEYQETQYF. Written as DNA, the CDR3 is TGCCAACCAAGCGGGGGGGAGTACCAAGAGACCCAGTACTTC.